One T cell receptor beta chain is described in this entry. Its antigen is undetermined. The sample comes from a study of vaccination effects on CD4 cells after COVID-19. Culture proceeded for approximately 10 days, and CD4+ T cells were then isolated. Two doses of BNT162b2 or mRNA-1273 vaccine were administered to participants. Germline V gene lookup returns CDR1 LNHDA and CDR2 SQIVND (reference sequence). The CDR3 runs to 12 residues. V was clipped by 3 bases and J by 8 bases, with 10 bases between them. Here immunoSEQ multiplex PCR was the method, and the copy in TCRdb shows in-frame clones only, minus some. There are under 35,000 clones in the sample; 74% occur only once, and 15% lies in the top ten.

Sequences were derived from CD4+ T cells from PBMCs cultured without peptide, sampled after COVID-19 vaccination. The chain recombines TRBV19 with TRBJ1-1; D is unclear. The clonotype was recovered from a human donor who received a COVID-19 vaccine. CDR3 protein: CASSIPHSEAFF. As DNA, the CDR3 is TGTGCCAGTAGTATCCCCCACAGCGAAGCTTTCTTT. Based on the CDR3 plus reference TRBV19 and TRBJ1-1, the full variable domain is DGGITQSPKYLFRKEGQNVTLSCEQNLNHDAMYWYRQDPGQGLRLIYYSQIVNDFQKGDIAEGYSVSREKKESFPLTVTSAQKNPTAFYLCASSIPHSEAFFGQGTRLTVV.